These 22 T cell receptor beta chains originate from one sample sequenced in a study of human T cells and chemical hapten exposure (dated by TCRdb to the early 2020s). Library preparation was by RACE. Sequencing used a NextSeq 500. TCRdb reworked the public reads: Q25 trimming with fastp, MiXCR clone assembly, productive beta chains retained. Identical CDR3 proteins give one entry, which carries the most common genes and DNA. The table for this sample lists under 200,000 distinct CDR3 sequences; approximately 30% of them were counted only once. Jointly, the top ten make up approximately 2.3% of the sample. Reading the label with the study, this specimen's time point is: patch test 3, about 24 weeks after DPC sensitization. The sample's treatment or condition label, decoded: therapeutic diphenylcyclopropenone sensitization with weekly scalp DPC. Sequenced material: whole blood, taken in connection with sensitization to the hapten diphenylcyclopropenone (DPC). The receptor set was obtained from a woman under 30 with alopecia areata. Some clones in this sample may be carry-over from other donors' samples.

V gene TRBV15 combines with J gene TRBJ2-2; D not certain. The germline V and J ends were trimmed by 0 bases and 4 bases, with 6 bases remaining between them. Germline CDR1 reads LNHNV; CDR2 reads YYDKDF (reference sequence). There are 14 residues in the CDR3. The CDR3: CATSRDATTGELFF. In DNA form, the CDR3 reads TGTGCCACCAGCAGAGACGCAACCACCGGGGAGCTGTTTTTT.

V gene TRBV6-6 combines with J gene TRBJ1-6, with D possibly matching TRBD1 (6 bases). Germline CDR1 and CDR2: MNHNY and SVGAGI (reference sequence). Trimming removed 4 bases from V and 10 bases from J, with 11 bases in between. There are 13 residues in the CDR3. The CDR3 reads CASSSGDRSPLHF. Written as DNA, the CDR3 is TGTGCCAGCAGTTCAGGGGACCGCTCACCCCTCCACTTT.

This clonotype was found a few times. The rearrangement uses TRBV29-1 and TRBJ1-1; D is unresolved. Germline V gives CDR1 SQVTM, CDR2 ANQGSEA. V lost 3 bases and J lost 8, with 10 bases in between. The CDR3 runs 11 residues. CDR3 sequence (DNA): TGCAGCGTTGATCGGGCAGCCGAAGCTTTCTTT. This gives the protein CSVDRAAEAFF.

This chain links TRBV28 with TRBJ1-6; the D is unclear. This CDR3 comprises 14 residues. Germline V gene data show CDR1 as MDHEN and CDR2 as SYDVKM. Trimming removed 2 bases from V and 12 bases from J, with 14 bases in between. CDR3 residues: CASSLTAQARPLHF. As DNA, the CDR3 is TGTGCCAGCAGTTTAACGGCCCAGGCGCGACCCCTCCACTTT.

This chain links TRBV7-2 with TRBJ2-3, with D possibly being TRBD2 (6 bases). The CDR3 runs 15 residues. Germline V gives CDR1 SGHTA, CDR2 FQGNSA. The germline V and J ends were trimmed by 4 bases and 4 bases, with 15 bases remaining between them. CDR3 sequence (DNA): TGTGCCAGCAGCTCGTCGGGGCCGGGGGCAGATACGCAGTATTTT. Translation: CASSSSGPGADTQYF.

The genes are TRBV18 and TRBJ2-1; 7 bases fit TRBD2. The CDR3 is 17 residues long. V gave up 0 bases and J gave up 9 bases; unmatched junction bases: 14. Looked up from germline, CDR1 is KGHSH and CDR2 is LQKENI. The CDR3 DNA is TGTGCCAGCTCACCACCTAACTCCTGGGGGGGTCGGGGTGAGCAGTTCTTC. This codes for CASSPPNSWGGRGEQFF.

This clonotype was counted ten times or more. J is TRBJ2-7 and V is TRBV20-1, with 13 bases that match TRBD2. This CDR3 has 14 residues. Germline loops: CDR1 DFQATT, CDR2 SNEGSKA (reference sequence). Trimming at V came to 5 bases and at J to 3 bases, leaving 4 bases not matched to a gene. CDR3: CSAYGTSGIYEQYF. The CDR3 coding sequence is TGCAGTGCTTACGGGACTAGCGGGATCTACGAGCAGTACTTC.

The chain is built from TRBV12-3 or TRBV12-4 and TRBJ2-1; the D gene is possibly TRBD2 (6 bases). This CDR3 is built from 17 residues. V was clipped by 2 bases and J by 0 bases, with 14 bases between them. The CDR3 nucleotides are TGTGCCAGCAGTTTACTCTGGGACTGGAGCTCCTACAATGAGCAGTTCTTC. As protein: CASSLLWDWSSYNEQFF.

The CDR3 region is CASSFVSGGPPLGEQYF. In DNA form, the CDR3 reads TGTGCCAGCAGCTTTGTATCGGGGGGTCCCCCCTTGGGCGAGCAGTACTTC. The chain recombines TRBV7-2 with TRBJ2-7; 7 bases are a match to TRBD2. The germline CDR1 and CDR2 sequences are SGHTA and FQGNSA. The CDR3 contains 17 residues. V trimming: 3 bases; J trimming: 6 bases; junction bases outside the gene matches: 17.

This clonotype was seen more than once but under ten times. J is TRBJ2-3 and V is TRBV7-8, with D hard to call. The CDR3 has 16 amino acids. V lost 6 bases and J 3 bases, leaving 19 bases between the germline ends. Germline-derived CDR1 and CDR2 are SGHVS and FQNEAQ. The CDR3 coding sequence is TGTGCCAGCAGGTCAAACCAAGTGGGGAATACAGATACGCAGTATTTT. Its protein product is CASRSNQVGNTDTQYF. Drawing the rest from reference TRBV7-8 and TRBJ2-3, the complete variable domain is GAGVSQSPRYKVAKRGQDVALRCDPISGHVSLFWYQQALGQGPEFLTYFQNEAQLDKSGLPSDRFFAERPEGSVSTLKIQRTQQEDSAVYLCASRSNQVGNTDTQYFGPGTRLTVL.

This clonotype occurred a few times. The chain employs TRBV2 and TRBJ2-1, with 8 nucleotides matching TRBD2. CDR3 length: 13 residues. Germline CDR1 is SNHLY and CDR2 is FYNNEI. Losses at the gene ends were 8 bases for V and 6 bases for J; bases not matched to a gene: 6. Here the CDR3 reads CASLREALNEQFF. The CDR3 DNA reads TGTGCCAGCCTGCGGGAGGCCCTCAATGAGCAGTTCTTC.

The chain uses TRBV29-1 and TRBJ2-1; TRBD2 matches 11 bases. This CDR3 is 14 amino acids long. The J segment lost 7 bases and the V segment lost 6 bases, leaving 8 bases of the junction unmatched. CDR1 and CDR2 (germline): SQVTM, ANQGSEA. This CDR3 is CSVVLAGVRNEQFF. The CDR3 DNA reads as TGCAGCGTGGTACTAGCGGGAGTTAGAAATGAGCAGTTCTTC.

The rearrangement joins TRBV20-1 to TRBJ2-2; no definite D call. The ends were cut back, 6 bases at V and 7 bases at J, with 15 bases in the middle. Per the germline V gene, CDR1 is DFQATT and CDR2 is SNEGSKA (reference sequence). This CDR3 region has 13 residues. This CDR3 reads CSAFNSVGGELFF. CDR3 sequence (DNA): TGCAGTGCCTTCAACTCCGTAGGCGGGGAGCTGTTTTTT.

CDR3 region: CASSYLATLYGEQFF. CDR3 bases: TGTGCCAGCAGTTACCTCGCCACCCTTTATGGTGAGCAGTTCTTC. The gene calls are TRBV6-2 or TRBV6-3 and TRBJ2-1; D not certain. V was trimmed by 2 bases and J by 9 bases, leaving 17 bases between them. The CDR3 is 15 residues long. In germline, CDR1 is MNHEY, CDR2 SVGEGT.

The sample holds a few counts of this clonotype. The CDR3 DNA follows: TGTGCCAGCACGGGACAGGGTACCTATGGCTACACCTTC. This sequence encodes CASTGQGTYGYTF. The rearrangement links TRBV27 to TRBJ1-2; TRBD1 agrees at 9 bases. Germline lookup yields CDR1 MNHEY and CDR2 SMNVEV (reference sequence). The CDR3 has 13 amino acids. The V and J ends lost 7 bases and 4 bases, in that order; junction bases with no gene match: 4.

This clonotype has only one observation. The chain has TRBV6-6 and TRBJ2-5, with TRBD1 identical over 7 bases. V dropped 2 bases and J dropped 5; count of bases not matched to a gene: 5. The germline gives CDR1 MNHNY, CDR2 SVGAGI (reference sequence). The CDR3 covers 14 residues. CDR3 sequence reads: CASSYRGLPETQYF. The CDR3 DNA reads as TGTGCCAGCAGTTACAGGGGGCTTCCGGAGACCCAGTACTTC.

The V call is TRBV25-1, the J call TRBJ1-6, with a weak D call TRBD1 (5 bases). This CDR3 spans 14 amino acids. Germline assignment: CDR1 MGHDK and CDR2 SYGVNS. Trimming stripped 3 bases from V and 9 bases from J, with 12 bases between. CDR3 amino acids: CASSDGFRGSPLHF. The CDR3, as DNA: TGTGCCAGCAGTGACGGATTTAGGGGTTCACCCCTCCACTTT.

This clonotype occurred once. This chain uses TRBV25-1 with TRBJ2-2; perhaps TRBD1 as D (7 bases). The CDR3 has 15 residues. In germline, CDR1 is MGHDK, CDR2 SYGVNS. V lost 8 bases and J lost 4, with 17 bases in between. CDR3 in DNA: TGTGCCAGCTGTCTATCAGGGGGGAGCACCGGGGAGCTGTTTTTT. This sequence encodes CASCLSGGSTGELFF. The full variable domain, completed using reference TRBV25-1 and TRBJ2-2, is EADIYQTPRYLVIGTGKKITLECSQTMGHDKMYWYQQDPGMELHLIHYSYGVNSTEKGDLSSESTVSRIRTEHFPLTLESARPSHTSQYLCASCLSGGSTGELFFGEGSRLTVL.

This clonotype was found a few times. This chain connects TRBV6-2 or TRBV6-3 to TRBJ2-3; 8 bases are a match to TRBD2. Germline values: CDR1 MNHEY, CDR2 SVGEGT. The CDR3 is 16 residues long. V was pared by 8 bases and J by 1 base, with 11 bases of the junction left unmatched. The chain's CDR3 is CASLRRRGDGTDTQYF. CDR3 DNA: TGTGCCAGCCTCCGGAGGCGGGGGGACGGCACAGATACGCAGTATTTT.

This clonotype was seen a few times. This chain connects TRBV12-3 or TRBV12-4 to TRBJ2-5; 11 bases agree with TRBD2. The CDR3 contains 16 residues. The V gene end was trimmed by 5 bases and the J gene end by 5 bases; junction bases not matched to a gene: 10. The CDR3 nucleotides read TGTGCCAGCAGTCCCGGGACTAGCGGATATACGGAGACCCAGTACTTC. This translates into CASSPGTSGYTETQYF.

This clonotype came up a few times. The gene calls are TRBV30 and TRBJ2-3, with TRBD1 matching over 9 bases. Germline V lookup: CDR1 GTSNPN, CDR2 SVGIG (reference sequence). V dropped 3 bases and J dropped 1; count of bases not matched to a gene: 5. The CDR3 totals 15 residues. The CDR3 DNA sequence: TGTGCCTGGAGCATCCGGGACAGGGGCACAGATACGCAGTATTTT. It encodes CAWSIRDRGTDTQYF.

The gene calls are TRBV4-2 and TRBJ2-1, with D perhaps matching TRBD1 or TRBD2 (7 bases each). Trimming took off 1 base at V and 3 bases at J, with 16 bases between the two ends. The CDR3 is 17 residues long. Germline-derived CDR1 and CDR2 are LGHNA and YNFKEQ. The CDR3 spells CASSQGGRDRDYNEQFF. DNA of the CDR3: TGTGCCAGCAGCCAAGGGGGGAGGGACAGAGACTACAATGAGCAGTTCTTC.